One sample yielded the 5 T cell receptor beta chains listed below, sequenced in a study of CD8 T cells in ankylosing spondylitis. General study points: For ankylosing spondylitis blood, a TCR beta motif of 7 to 9 highly homologous variants appeared characteristic.

Their recognized antigens are unknown. TCRdb recomputed calls from the 5' RACE reads with MiXCR, one row per CDR3 protein. The profile covers under 450,000 distinct CDR3 sequences, with more than 15% appearing a single time and approximately 0.93% taken by the ten largest. Source material: blood, either unsorted or a sorted T cell fraction (not recorded which). The source of these receptors is a male donor with ankylosing spondylitis.

Only a few counts were recorded for this clonotype. This chain connects TRBV2 to TRBJ1-3, with D unresolved. Trimming cost V 4 bases and J 0 bases, with 13 bases left between them. The CDR3 is made up of 16 amino acids. Germline lookup yields CDR1 SNHLY and CDR2 FYNNEI. The CDR3: CASSVQPAVSGNTIYF. In nucleotides, the CDR3 is TGTGCCAGCAGTGTGCAGCCGGCGGTCTCTGGAAACACCATATATTTT. Using reference TRBV2 and TRBJ1-3 for the parts outside the CDR3, the full variable domain is EPEVTQTPSHQVTQMGQEVILRCVPISNHLYFYWYRQILGQKVEFLVSFYNNEISEKSEIFDDQFSVERPDGSNFTLKIRSTKLEDSAMYFCASSVQPAVSGNTIYFGEGSWLTVV.

This clonotype was counted only a few times. This sequence joins TRBV6-1 and TRBJ2-7; 9 positions agree with TRBD1. This CDR3 has 15 amino acids. Germline CDR1 MNHNS, CDR2 SASEGT. Unmatched junction bases numbered 7, after V lost 5 bases and J lost 2 bases. The DNA for the CDR3 is TGTGCCAGCAGTCCACGGACAGGGGCACCCTACGAGCAGTACTTC. Residues: CASSPRTGAPYEQYF.

The chain links TRBV2 to TRBJ2-2; D not resolved. Germline values: CDR1 SNHLY, CDR2 FYNNEI. Trimming pared 0 bases from V and 0 bases from J, leaving 2 bases between. This CDR3 contains 14 residues. The DNA of the CDR3 is TGTGCCAGCAGTGAAGCGCCGAACACCGGGGAGCTGTTTTTT. It specifies CASSEAPNTGELFF.

The sample holds many counts of this clonotype. The chain links TRBV12-3 or TRBV12-4 to TRBJ2-7; D might be TRBD1 or TRBD2, each matching 5 bases. The V gene lost 7 bases and the J gene lost 7 bases, with 14 bases spanning the gap. The CDR3 spans 12 residues. The CDR3 DNA reads as TGTGCCAGCACCGCTTGGGGGAGTGAGCAGTACTTC. Its translation is CASTAWGSEQYF.

The table lists this clonotype with many counts. This chain connects TRBV24-1 to TRBJ2-1; the D call may be TRBD1 or TRBD2 (6 bases each). Germline V gene lookup returns CDR1 KGHDR and CDR2 SFDVKD. The V and J ends lost 9 bases and 7 bases respectively, with 15 bases between them. The CDR3 has 13 amino acids. The CDR3 DNA reads as TGTGCCACCCGGGGACACGGAGGGAATGAGCAGTTCTTC. Protein product: CATRGHGGNEQFF.